This passage covers 7 T cell receptor beta chains from one sample sequenced in a study of response to subunit inactivated influenza vaccine. MiXCR, run by TCRdb on the RT-PCR reads, gives a single entry per CDR3 protein. The sample carries roughly 170,000 distinct CDR3 sequences, around a tenth recorded once. The sequencing used non-naive T cells sorted from PBMCs, collected on the day of vaccination. The receptors come from a man in his fifties who received an inactivated influenza vaccine.

The chain carries TRBV15 and TRBJ2-5; D not certain. The germline V and J ends were trimmed by 1 base and 5 bases, with 11 bases remaining between them. The germline V gene has CDR1 LNHNV and CDR2 YYDKDF (reference sequence). CDR3 length: 14 amino acids. CDR3 in amino acids: CATSRGGQVETQYF. The CDR3 coding sequence is TGTGCCACCAGCAGAGGCGGCCAAGTGGAGACCCAGTACTTC.

Of note for this clonotype: Being one base from a much bigger clone, this may be a read error. The CDR3 here is CASGYNEQFF. Here the CDR3 DNA reads TGTGCCAGCGGATACAATGAGCAGTTCTTC. The gene calls are TRBV12-3 or TRBV12-4 and TRBJ2-1; D uncertain. CDR3 size: 10 residues. The germline V and J ends were trimmed by 8 bases and 4 bases, with 3 bases remaining between them.

The chain links TRBV20-1 to TRBJ1-3; no clear D gene. Germline lookup yields CDR1 DFQATT and CDR2 SNEGSKA (reference sequence). Trimming took 6 bases from V and 0 from J, leaving 12 bases between them. This CDR3 region has 14 residues. The CDR3 loop is CSAAAGSSGNTIYF. The CDR3 DNA follows: TGCAGTGCCGCGGCGGGTAGCTCTGGAAACACCATATATTTT.

In its sample, this clonotype was seen many times. The rearrangement uses TRBV3-1 and TRBJ1-1; unclear D gene. The germline gives CDR1 LGHDT, CDR2 YNNKEL (reference sequence). This CDR3 contains 14 residues. V shed 2 bases and J shed 6 bases, with 13 bases lying between them. The CDR3 bases are TGTGCCAGCAGCCAAAAAACTCCAGCGGCTGAAGCTTTCTTT. Residues: CASSQKTPAAEAFF. Based on the CDR3 plus reference TRBV3-1 and TRBJ1-1, the full variable domain is DTAVSQTPKYLVTQMGNDKSIKCEQNLGHDTMYWYKQDSKKFLKIMFSYNNKELIINETVPNRFSPKSPDKAHLNLHINSLELGDSAVYFCASSQKTPAAEAFFGQGTRLTVV.

This sequence joins TRBV20-1 and TRBJ2-1; 9 bases map to TRBD2. The CDR3 sequence is 17 residues long. CDR1 is DFQATT and CDR2 is SNEGSKA in the germline V gene (reference sequence). CDR3 bases: TGCTGCGCTCTAAAAGGACTAGCGCCTAGCTCCTACAATGAGCAGTTCTTC. Translating gives CCALKGLAPSSYNEQFF.

The chain couples TRBV5-1 to TRBJ2-5; D is unresolved. V was cut by 2 bases and J by 1 base, with 9 bases left in between. Germline loops: CDR1 SGHRS, CDR2 YFSETQ. There are 14 residues in the CDR3. The CDR3 protein is CASSLMTVQETQYF. The CDR3 nucleotides read TGCGCCAGCAGCTTAATGACCGTCCAAGAGACCCAGTACTTC.

This clonotype appeared many times. V and J are TRBV12-3 or TRBV12-4 and TRBJ2-3, with no clear D. There are 12 residues in the CDR3. Trimming left V 3 bases short and J 5 bases short, with 6 bases between. The CDR3 spells CASSFWGDTQYF. The CDR3, as DNA: TGTGCCAGCAGTTTCTGGGGAGATACGCAGTATTTT.